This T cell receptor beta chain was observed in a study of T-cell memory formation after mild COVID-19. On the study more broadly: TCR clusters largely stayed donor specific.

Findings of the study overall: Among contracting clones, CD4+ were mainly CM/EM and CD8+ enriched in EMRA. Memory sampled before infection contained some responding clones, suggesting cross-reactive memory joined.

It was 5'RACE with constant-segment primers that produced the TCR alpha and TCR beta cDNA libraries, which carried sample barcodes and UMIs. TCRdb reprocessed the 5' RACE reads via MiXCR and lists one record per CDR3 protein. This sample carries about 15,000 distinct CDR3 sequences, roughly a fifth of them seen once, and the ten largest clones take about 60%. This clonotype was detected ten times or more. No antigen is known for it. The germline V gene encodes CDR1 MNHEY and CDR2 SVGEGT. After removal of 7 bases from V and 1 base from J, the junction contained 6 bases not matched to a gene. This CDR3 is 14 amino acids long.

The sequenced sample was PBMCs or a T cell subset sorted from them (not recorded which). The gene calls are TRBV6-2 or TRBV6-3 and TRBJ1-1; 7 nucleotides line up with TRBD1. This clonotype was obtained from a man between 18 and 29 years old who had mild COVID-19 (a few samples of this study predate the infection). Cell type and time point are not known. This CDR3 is CASILHRGNTEAFF. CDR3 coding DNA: TGTGCCAGCATCCTACACAGGGGGAACACTGAAGCTTTCTTT.